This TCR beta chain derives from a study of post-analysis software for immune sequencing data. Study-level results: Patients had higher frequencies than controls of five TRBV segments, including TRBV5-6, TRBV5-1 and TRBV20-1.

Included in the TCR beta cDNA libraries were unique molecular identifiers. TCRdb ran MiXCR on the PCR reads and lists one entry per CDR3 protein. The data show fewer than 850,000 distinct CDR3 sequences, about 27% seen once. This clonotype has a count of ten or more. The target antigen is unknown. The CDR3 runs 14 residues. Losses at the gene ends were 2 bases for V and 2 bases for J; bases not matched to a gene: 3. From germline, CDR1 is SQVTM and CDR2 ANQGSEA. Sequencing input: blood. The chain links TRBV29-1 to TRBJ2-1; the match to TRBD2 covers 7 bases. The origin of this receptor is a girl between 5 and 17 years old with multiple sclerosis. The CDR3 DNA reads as TGCAGCGTTGAAATGGGACTAACCTACAATGAGCAGTTCTTC. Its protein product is CSVEMGLTYNEQFF.